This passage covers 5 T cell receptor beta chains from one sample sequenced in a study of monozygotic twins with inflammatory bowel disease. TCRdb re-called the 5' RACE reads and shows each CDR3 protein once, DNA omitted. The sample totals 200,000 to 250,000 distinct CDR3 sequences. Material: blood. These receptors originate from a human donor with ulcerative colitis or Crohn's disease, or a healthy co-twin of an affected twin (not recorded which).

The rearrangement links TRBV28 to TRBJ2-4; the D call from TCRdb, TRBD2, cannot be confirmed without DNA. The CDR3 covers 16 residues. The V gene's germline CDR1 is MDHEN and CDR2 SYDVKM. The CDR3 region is CASSLWAEGTKNIQYF.

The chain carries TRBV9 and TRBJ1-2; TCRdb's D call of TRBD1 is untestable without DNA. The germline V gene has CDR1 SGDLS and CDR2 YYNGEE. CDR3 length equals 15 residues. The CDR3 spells CASSVDGGATGGYTF.

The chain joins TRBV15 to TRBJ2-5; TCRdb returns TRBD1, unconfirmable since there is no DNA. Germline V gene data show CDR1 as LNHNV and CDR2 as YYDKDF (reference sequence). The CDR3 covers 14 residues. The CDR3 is CATSGPTGSGTQYF.

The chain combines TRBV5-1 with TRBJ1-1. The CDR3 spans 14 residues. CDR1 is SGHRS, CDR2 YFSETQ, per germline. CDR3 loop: CASSPDRLNTEAFF.

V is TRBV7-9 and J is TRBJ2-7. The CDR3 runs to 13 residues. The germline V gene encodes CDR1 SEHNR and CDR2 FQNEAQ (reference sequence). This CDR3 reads CASSFPASYEQYF.